The present T cell receptor (beta chain) was sequenced within a study of shared clonotypes between healthy human individuals. There are a few counts of this clone. Deep was the level used in running the assay. The authors distributed each subset's genomic DNA evenly over several immunoSEQ plates. The data were produced by immunoSEQ multiplex PCR, yet TCRdb's version contains in-frame clones alone and is incomplete. In the table there are 2,500,000 or so clones, 93% of which are singletons. The CDR3 has 13 residues. Germline V gives CDR1 MDHEN, CDR2 SYDVKM. Trimming shortened V by 6 bases and J by 8 bases, and 16 bases separated the two germline ends.

This chain links TRBV28 with TRBJ1-1; no clear D gene. The material sequenced was naive CD4+ T cells from PBMCs. Described subset: CD45RA+ positively selected. The sequence was collected from a young man in good health. Some clones in this sample may be carry-over from other donors' samples. The CDR3 is CASRKGLGAEAFF. In DNA, the CDR3 is TGTGCCAGCAGGAAAGGGTTGGGTGCGGAAGCTTTCTTT.